A single sample is the source of the 10 T cell receptor beta chains below, sequenced in a study of shared T cell receptors in the human thymus. Profiled with immunoSEQ multiplex PCR; TCRdb holds only in-frame clones, not every one. The sample has roughly 500,000 clones, approximately 80% seen once. The sample was also linked to a second study, of human thymus T cells.

Sequenced sample: thymocytes. These receptors were taken from a boy younger than two with a congenital heart defect.

The chain employs TRBV5-4 and TRBJ2-7; D gene ambiguous. Germline V gene sequence: CDR1 SGHNT, CDR2 YYREEE (reference sequence). The CDR3 length is 13 residues. V was clipped by 1 base and J by 0 bases, with 5 bases between them. Here the CDR3 reads CASSLSSSYEQYF. CDR3 in DNA: TGTGCCAGCAGCTTGTCCAGCTCCTACGAGCAGTACTTC.

V gene TRBV27 combines with J gene TRBJ1-5; 10 bases are shared with TRBD1. V was clipped by 6 bases and J by 5 bases; unmatched bases: 7. Germline V CDR1 and CDR2: MNHEY, SMNVEV (reference sequence). The CDR3 is made up of 15 amino acids. The DNA of the CDR3 is TGTGCCAGCAGGGGGGACAGGGGAAACGATCAGCCCCAGCATTTT. The encoded protein is CASRGDRGNDQPQHF.

This clone occurred a few times. The chain is built from TRBV29-1 and TRBJ2-1; 11 bases match TRBD1. The CDR3 spans 14 residues. The junction had 8 bases not matched to a gene; V was cut back by 6 bases and J by 7 bases. CDR1 is SQVTM, CDR2 ANQGSEA, per germline. CDR3 protein: CSVPGTGGGNEQFF. For the CDR3, the DNA is TGCAGCGTCCCGGGGACAGGGGGAGGGAATGAGCAGTTCTTC.

The rearrangement uses TRBV7-8 and TRBJ2-1; TRBD2 aligns across 10 bases. There are 19 residues in the CDR3. Germline lookup yields CDR1 SGHVS and CDR2 FQNEAQ. V gave up 5 bases and J gave up 5 bases; unmatched junction bases: 18. CDR3 amino acids: CASSRQRGRTSGTNNEQFF. DNA for the CDR3: TGTGCCAGCAGCCGACAACGGGGAAGAACTAGCGGGACTAACAATGAGCAGTTCTTC.

As concerns this clone: Other nucleotide sequences from this sample produce the same CDR3. The CDR3, as DNA: TGCGCCAGCAGCTTGGGGGGCAGGGACACCGGGGAGCTGTTTTTT. This translates into CASSLGGRDTGELFF. V usage is TRBV5-1 and J usage is TRBJ2-2; D perhaps matches TRBD1 (5 bases). V was pared by 0 bases and J by 3 bases, with 9 bases between. The CDR3 contains 15 residues. Germline lookup yields CDR1 SGHRS and CDR2 YFSETQ.

The gene calls are TRBV28 and TRBJ1-5; 7 positions agree with TRBD1. Germline V gene sequence: CDR1 MDHEN, CDR2 SYDVKM. V trimming: 7 bases; J trimming: 9 bases; junction bases outside the gene matches: 21. This CDR3 is 17 amino acids long. As DNA, the CDR3 is TGTGCCAGCAAGGGGACCAATTTCAGGGGGGTTTACGGGCCCCAGCATTTT. Its translation is CASKGTNFRGVYGPQHF.

The J gene is TRBJ2-5, the V gene TRBV28; 8 bases are a match to TRBD1. CDR3 size: 13 residues. After removal of 3 bases from V and 6 bases from J, the junction contained 3 bases not matched to a gene. CDR1 is MDHEN and CDR2 is SYDVKM in the germline V gene. CDR3 sequence: CASSFGDRKTQYF. The CDR3 region has the DNA TGTGCCAGCAGTTTCGGGGACAGGAAGACCCAGTACTTC.

J is TRBJ2-5 and V is TRBV7-4, with 8 positions matching TRBD2. V dropped 5 bases and J dropped 3; count of bases not matched to a gene: 5. Germline V gene data show CDR1 as SGHVT and CDR2 as SQSDAQ. The CDR3 sequence is 14 residues long. CDR3 sequence reads: CASSVSGSKETQYF. The CDR3 DNA is TGTGCCAGCAGCGTAAGCGGGAGTAAAGAGACCCAGTACTTC. The full variable domain, rest sourced from reference TRBV7-4 and TRBJ2-5, is GAGVSQSPRYKVAKRGRDVALRCDSISGHVTLYWYRQTLGQGSEVLTYSQSDAQRDKSGRPSGRFSAERPERSVSTLKIQRTEQGDSAVYLCASSVSGSKETQYFGPGTRLLVL.

The CDR3 reads CASASAGGPVDTQYF. The CDR3, as DNA: TGTGCCAGCGCGTCTGCGGGAGGGCCGGTAGATACGCAGTATTTT. This chain uses TRBV9 with TRBJ2-3; 9 bases are shared with TRBD2. This CDR3 has 15 residues. J lost 5 bases, V lost 7 bases, and 11 bases had no gene match. Germline-derived CDR1 and CDR2 are SGDLS and YYNGEE.

This chain links TRBV14 with TRBJ1-2; tentative D call: TRBD1 (5 bases). V was shortened by 5 bases and J by 10 bases, with 14 bases between the two germline ends. CDR3 length: 12 amino acids. Germline lookup yields CDR1 SGHDN and CDR2 FVKESK. CDR3 loop: CASSGRDFPYTF. CDR3 DNA sequence: TGTGCCAGCAGCGGGCGGGACTTTCCCTACACCTTC. Drawing the rest from reference TRBV14 and TRBJ1-2, the complete variable domain is EAGVTQFPSHSVIEKGQTVTLRCDPISGHDNLYWYRRVMGKEIKFLLHFVKESKQDESGMPNNRFLAERTGGTYSTLKVQPAELEDSGVYFCASSGRDFPYTFGSGTRLTVV.